This T cell receptor (beta chain) came from a study of PD-L1 blockade in urothelial cancer. About the study: Between 0 and 3 chemotherapy regimens preceded treatment for each patient. Analyses used blood from 3 weeks (second dose) and 6 weeks after treatment start. T cell content in blood samples showed a median of around 140,000. Regarding the study as a whole: Better progression-free and overall survival followed lower pretreatment blood clonality.

Measured with immunoSEQ multiplex PCR; TCRdb has only the in-frame clones, and not every one. The sample contains some 80,000 clones, over 80% of which appear only once. Notes on this clone: No antigen is known for it.

Specified time point: pretreatment peripheral blood. Looked up from germline, CDR1 is MNHEY and CDR2 is SMNVEV (reference sequence). V was pared by 7 bases and J by 6 bases, with 10 bases of the junction left unmatched. The CDR3 is made up of 16 amino acids. The receptor comes from a man in his forties or fifties with urothelial cancer. This chain links TRBV27 with TRBJ2-3, with 13 bases aligning to TRBD2. This sample comprised PBMCs, obtained around atezolizumab (anti-PD-L1) treatment. This chain's CDR3 is CASNPATSGRSDTQYF. CDR3 DNA sequence: TGTGCCAGCAACCCAGCGACTAGCGGGAGGTCGGATACGCAGTATTTT.